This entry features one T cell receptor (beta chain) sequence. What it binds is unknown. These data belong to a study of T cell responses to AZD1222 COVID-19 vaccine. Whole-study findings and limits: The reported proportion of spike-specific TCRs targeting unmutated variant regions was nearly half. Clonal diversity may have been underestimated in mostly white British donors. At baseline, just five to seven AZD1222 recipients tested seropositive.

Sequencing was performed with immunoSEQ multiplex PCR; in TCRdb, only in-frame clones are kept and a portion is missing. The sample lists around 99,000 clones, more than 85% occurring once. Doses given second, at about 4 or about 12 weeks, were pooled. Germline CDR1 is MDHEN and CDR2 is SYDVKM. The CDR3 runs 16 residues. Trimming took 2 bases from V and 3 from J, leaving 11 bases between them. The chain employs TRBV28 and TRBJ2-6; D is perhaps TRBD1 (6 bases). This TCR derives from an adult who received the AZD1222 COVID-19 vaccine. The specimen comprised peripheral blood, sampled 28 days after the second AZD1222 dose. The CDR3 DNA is TGTGCCAGCAGTTTACACAGGGCGGATGGGGCCAACGTCCTGACTTTC. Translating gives CASSLHRADGANVLTF.